The text below deals with one T cell receptor (beta chain). The data were taken from a study of blood T cell repertoires in COVID-19. Overall study: What the recovered Cohort 3 donors had was two negative PCRs, clearance, or symptom resolution. The United States, Italy and Spain were the sources of the acute and convalescent COVID-19 samples. Sample material is recorded as cDNA or gDNA derived from T cells, B-cell-depleted T cells, or PBMCs.

Measured with immunoSEQ multiplex PCR; TCRdb has only the in-frame clones, and not every one. The sample shows about 140,000 clones, over 75% of them seen only once. Recruits, aged about 18 to 89 years, lived in 20 to 30 US areas. The V gene lost 4 bases and the J gene lost 6 bases, with 19 bases spanning the gap. The CDR3 is 15 residues long. Germline CDR1 SNHLY, CDR2 FYNNEI. The chain carries TRBV2 and TRBJ2-7; D not certain. The TCR comes from a man aged 50 to 59 in a cohort exposed to, infected with or recovered from COVID-19 (not recorded which). The sequencing sample was made of PBMCs or T cells enriched from blood (not recorded which). As DNA, the CDR3 is TGTGCCAGCAGTGTAACGTCCCCTTCTTTCGGCGAGCAGTACTTC. It is translated as CASSVTSPSFGEQYF.